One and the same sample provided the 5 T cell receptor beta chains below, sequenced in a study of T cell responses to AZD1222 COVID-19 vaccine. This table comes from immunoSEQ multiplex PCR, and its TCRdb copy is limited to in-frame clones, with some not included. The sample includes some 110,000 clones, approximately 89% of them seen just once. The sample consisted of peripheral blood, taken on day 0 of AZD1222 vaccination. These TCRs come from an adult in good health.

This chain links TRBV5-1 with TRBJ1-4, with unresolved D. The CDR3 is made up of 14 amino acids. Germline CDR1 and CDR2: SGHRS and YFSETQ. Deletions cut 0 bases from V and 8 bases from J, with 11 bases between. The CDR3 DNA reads TGCGCCAGCAGCTTGGGTGAGGGTCGCGAAAAACTGTTTTTT. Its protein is CASSLGEGREKLFF.

CDR3 in amino acids: CAISEGGKAFF. The DNA of the CDR3 is TGTGCCATCAGTGAGGGGGGAAAAGCTTTCTTT. The V and J genes are TRBV10-3 and TRBJ1-1, with D possibly matching TRBD1 (5 bases). The V end was cut by 2 bases, the J end by 9 bases, with 7 bases between. The CDR3 runs 11 residues. CDR1 and CDR2 from the germline V gene are ENHRY and SYGVKD.

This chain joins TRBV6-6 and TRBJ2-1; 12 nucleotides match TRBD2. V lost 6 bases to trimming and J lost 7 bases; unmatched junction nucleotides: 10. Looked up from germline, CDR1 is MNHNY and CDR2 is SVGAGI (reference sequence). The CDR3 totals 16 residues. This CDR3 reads CASRNSSGGAGNEQFF. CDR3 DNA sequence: TGTGCCAGCAGAAATTCTAGCGGGGGGGCAGGGAATGAGCAGTTCTTC.

This chain's CDR3 is CASSYRDRGFYEQYF. CDR3 bases: TGTGCCAGCAGCTACCGGGACAGGGGATTCTACGAGCAGTACTTC. The chain joins TRBV7-9 to TRBJ2-7, with 10 bases fitting TRBD1. The CDR3 is 15 residues long. Germline V gene data show CDR1 as SEHNR and CDR2 as FQNEAQ (reference sequence). Trimming at V came to 4 bases and at J to 3 bases, leaving 6 bases not matched to a gene.

The CDR3 DNA reads TGTGCCAGTAGTGAAGAAGACAGGGGGTTGAACACTGAAGCTTTCTTT. This gives the protein CASSEEDRGLNTEAFF. The V and J genes are TRBV19 and TRBJ1-1; the match to TRBD1 covers 9 bases. Germline CDR1 is LNHDA and CDR2 is SQIVND (reference sequence). V dropped 5 bases and J dropped 0; count of bases not matched to a gene: 7. This CDR3 has 16 residues.